A single sample is the source of the 2 T cell receptor beta chains below, sequenced in a study of shared clonotypes between healthy human individuals. Profiling relied on immunoSEQ multiplex PCR, and the TCRdb table lists in-frame clones only, not all of them. Altogether more than 850,000 clones are present, 75% to 85% being singletons, with the ten largest covering more than 0.5%. Sequencing was carried out using memory CD4+ T cells from PBMCs. The subset was: CD45RA-negative fraction. These receptors were collected from a man aged 18 to 29 in good health. Some clones in this sample may be carry-over from other donors' samples.

The chain's CDR3 is CASNDRRANQPQHF. The CDR3 coding sequence is TGTGCCAGCAACGACAGACGAGCAAATCAGCCCCAGCATTTT. The gene calls are TRBV28 and TRBJ1-5, with D perhaps TRBD1 (5 bases). V lost 7 bases and J lost 4, with 14 bases in between. This CDR3 comprises 14 residues. The V gene's germline CDR1 is MDHEN and CDR2 SYDVKM.

The rearrangement uses TRBV6-1 and TRBJ2-1, with 9 bases matching TRBD1. Trimming cost V 7 bases and J 5 bases; bases outside gene matches: 6. The CDR3 sequence is 14 residues long. The germline CDR1 and CDR2 sequences are MNHNS and SASEGT. The CDR3 spells CASITGGAHNEQFF. CDR3 coding DNA: TGTGCCAGCATTACAGGGGGCGCCCACAATGAGCAGTTCTTC.